This TCR beta chain was identified during a study of OX40 agonist ivuxolimab in advanced cancers. Study-wide results and limits: Also showing low normalized T-cell clonal expansion were some of the nonresponders.

The protocol was immunoSEQ multiplex PCR, while the TCRdb copy is restricted to in-frame clones and leaves out a portion. The table shows about 84,000 clones, with approximately 88% occurring only once. About this clone itself: The target antigen is unknown.

The specimen was CD4+ or CD8+ T cells sorted from blood, collected in a trial of the OX40 agonist ivuxolimab. The TCR sequence derives from an adult with an advanced solid tumor such as melanoma, head and neck, liver or kidney cancer.

CDR3 protein: CASSLAQGLGNTGELFF. As DNA, the CDR3 is TGCGCCAGCAGCTTGGCCCAGGGATTAGGGAACACCGGGGAGCTGTTTTTT. The chain combines TRBV5-1 with TRBJ2-2; D might be TRBD1 (5 bases). Trimming cost V 0 bases and J 1 base, with 13 bases left between them. The germline CDR1 and CDR2 sequences are SGHRS and YFSETQ. The CDR3 runs to 17 residues.